The clone carrying this T cell receptor (beta chain) has at least ten counts. Using unique molecular identifiers, the investigators prepared the TCRbeta library. TCRdb processed the PCR reads anew with MiXCR; each CDR3 protein has one entry. This sample has fewer than 4,500 distinct CDR3 sequences, with 24% found just once. The data are from a study of T-cell reconstitution after alpha-beta-depleted transplantation in children. CDR3 length equals 16 residues. V dropped 0 bases and J dropped 0 bases, with 6 bases sitting between them. Per the germline V gene, CDR1 is MNHEY and CDR2 is SVGAGI. Sample: PBMCs, mostly from graft donor cells, taken 60 days after TCRalphabeta/CD19-depleted stem cell transplant. The chain is built from TRBV6-5 and TRBJ2-6, with no clear D. The receptor's source is a boy younger than two who had a stem cell transplant for acute myeloid leukemia, so the T cells may come from the graft donor. The CDR3 reads CASSYSGYSGANVLTF. The DNA for the CDR3 is TGTGCCAGCAGTTACTCGGGGTACTCTGGGGCCAACGTCCTGACTTTC.